Below, 22 T cell receptor beta chains from the same sample are listed, as sequenced in a study of CD8 T cells in ankylosing spondylitis. These receptors are not linked to any known antigen. TCRdb analysed the 5' RACE reads with MiXCR anew, one entry per CDR3 protein. The sample holds some 140,000 distinct CDR3 sequences; about a sixth are singletons and the top ten take 30% to 35%. Whole-study results and caveats: Typical of ankylosing spondylitis blood, it appeared, was a TCR beta motif of under 10 highly homologous variants.

Sequencing was carried out using blood, either unsorted or a sorted T cell fraction (not recorded which). The receptors originated from a male donor with ankylosing spondylitis.

V usage is TRBV3-1 and J usage is TRBJ2-7; 11 bases are a match to TRBD2. Germline assignment: CDR1 LGHDT and CDR2 YNNKEL (reference sequence). Trimming took 1 base from V and 3 from J; bases not matched to a gene: 8. There are 17 residues in the CDR3. CDR3 loop: CASSQGLAGGYHYEQYF. CDR3 nucleotide sequence: TGTGCCAGCAGCCAAGGTCTAGCGGGAGGCTACCACTACGAGCAGTACTTC.

This chain connects TRBV9 to TRBJ2-1; possibly TRBD1 for D (5 bases). Germline CDR1 reads SGDLS; CDR2 reads YYNGEE. The CDR3 is made up of 15 amino acids. The germline V and J ends were trimmed by 3 bases and 8 bases, with 18 bases remaining between them. The CDR3 reads CASSARQRLGHEQFF. As DNA, the CDR3 is TGTGCCAGCAGCGCCCGACAGAGGCTAGGGCATGAGCAGTTCTTC. Filled out from reference TRBV9 and TRBJ2-1, the complete variable domain reads DSGVTQTPKHLITATGQRVTLRCSPRSGDLSVYWYQQSLDQGLQFLIQYYNGEERAKGNILERFSAQQFPDLHSELNLSSLELGDSALYFCASSARQRLGHEQFFGPGTRLTVL.

A few counts support this clonotype. This rearrangement joins TRBV29-1 to TRBJ1-3; 7 positions match TRBD1. The CDR3 contains 14 residues. The junction had 5 bases not matched to a gene; V was cut back by 2 bases and J by 4 bases. CDR1 and CDR2 from the germline V gene are SQVTM and ANQGSEA. CDR3 DNA: TGCAGCGTTGAAAGCTACAGGGGCGGAAACACCATATATTTT. It codes for CSVESYRGGNTIYF.

This clonotype has at least ten counts. The chain recombines TRBV7-9 with TRBJ2-7, with TRBD1 matching over 10 bases. This CDR3 has 15 amino acids. V trimming: 1 base; J trimming: 0 bases; junction bases outside the gene matches: 0. The V gene's germline CDR1 is SEHNR and CDR2 FQNEAQ (reference sequence). The CDR3 here is CASSLGTGGSYEQYF. Here the CDR3 DNA reads TGTGCCAGCAGCTTAGGGACAGGGGGCTCCTACGAGCAGTACTTC.

This chain connects TRBV5-1 to TRBJ2-3, with a weak D call TRBD2 (5 bases). CDR1 is SGHRS, CDR2 YFSETQ, per germline. The CDR3 runs to 15 residues. Trimming took 5 bases from V and 4 from J, leaving 17 bases between them. Written as DNA, the CDR3 is TGCGCCAGCAGTACCGTGCCCCTAGCCTCAGATACGCAGTATTTT. Translating it yields CASSTVPLASDTQYF.

This chain uses TRBV9 with TRBJ2-7; possibly TRBD1 or TRBD2 for D (5 bases each). Germline loops: CDR1 SGDLS, CDR2 YYNGEE. Trimming removed 0 bases from V and 6 bases from J, with 13 bases in between. The CDR3 spans 14 residues. This chain's CDR3 is CASSVGGEGPEQYF. The CDR3 nucleotides read TGTGCCAGCAGCGTAGGGGGTGAGGGACCCGAGCAGTACTTC.

V usage is TRBV3-1 and J usage is TRBJ2-1; D call uncertain. Germline CDR1 LGHDT, CDR2 YNNKEL (reference sequence). V lost 0 bases to trimming and J lost 10 bases, with 19 bases between them. The CDR3 length is 16 residues. CDR3 region: CASSQEVDPPIREQFF. CDR3 nucleotide sequence: TGTGCCAGCAGCCAAGAGGTGGACCCCCCCATTCGGGAGCAGTTCTTC.

This clonotype has a handful of counts. This chain uses TRBV27 with TRBJ2-1; 7 nucleotides line up with TRBD2. The ends lost 2 bases at V and 7 bases at J; junction bases unmatched: 5. CDR1 is MNHEY and CDR2 is SMNVEV in the germline V gene (reference sequence). The CDR3 is 14 amino acids. As DNA, the CDR3 is TGTGCCAGCAGTTTAGCGGGAGCGGGGAATGAGCAGTTCTTC. Translation: CASSLAGAGNEQFF.

The sample holds a few counts of this clonotype. V usage is TRBV7-8 and J usage is TRBJ2-2, with TRBD1 matching 8 bases. The germline V gene has CDR1 SGHVS and CDR2 FQNEAQ. J gave up 8 bases and V 4 bases, and 12 bases lay outside the gene matches. This CDR3 has 16 amino acids. The chain's CDR3 is CASSSPRDRSTGELFF. CDR3 nucleotides: TGTGCCAGCAGCTCCCCCCGGGACAGGTCAACGGGGGAGCTGTTTTTT.

The V and J genes are TRBV4-1 and TRBJ2-3, with D hard to call. The CDR3 spans 13 residues. In germline, CDR1 is MGHRA, CDR2 YSYEKL. Trimming pared 1 base from V and 3 bases from J, leaving 5 bases between. The CDR3 region is CASSQGATDTQYF. CDR3 coding DNA: TGCGCCAGCAGCCAAGGGGCGACAGATACGCAGTATTTT.

The chain links TRBV6-1 to TRBJ1-1; D is undetermined. The CDR3 is 14 residues long. CDR1 is MNHNS and CDR2 is SASEGT in the germline V gene. The V and J ends lost 6 bases and 1 base respectively, with 12 bases between them. The CDR3 nucleotides read TGTGCCAGCAGGCACCTCGGACGGAACACTGAAGCTTTCTTT. Amino acid sequence: CASRHLGRNTEAFF.

The V and J genes are TRBV10-3 and TRBJ2-3; D remains ambiguous. Trimming stripped 4 bases from V and 10 bases from J, with 9 bases between. The CDR3 has 11 amino acids. Germline V CDR1 and CDR2: ENHRY, SYGVKD. CDR3 in amino acids: CAISGRESQYF. In DNA, the CDR3 is TGTGCCATCAGTGGAAGGGAATCGCAGTATTTT.

This clonotype appeared many times. This rearrangement joins TRBV7-2 to TRBJ2-7, with 11 bases identical to TRBD2. This CDR3 is built from 15 residues. J gave up 3 bases and V 6 bases, and 7 bases lay outside the gene matches. Germline CDR1 and CDR2: SGHTA and FQGNSA. This CDR3 reads CASRLAGEVRYEQYF. The CDR3 DNA is TGTGCCAGCAGACTAGCGGGAGAGGTCCGCTACGAGCAGTACTTC.

This clonotype was counted at least ten times. V is TRBV29-1 and J is TRBJ2-5, with 7 positions matching TRBD1. Germline V gene sequence: CDR1 SQVTM, CDR2 ANQGSEA. J lost 4 bases, V lost 0 bases, and 5 bases had no gene match. The CDR3 extends over 14 amino acids. The CDR3 nucleotides read TGCAGCGTTGAAGAATGGGACAGAGGAGAGACCCAGTACTTC. It codes for CSVEEWDRGETQYF.

This clonotype was seen a handful of times. This chain uses TRBV10-3 with TRBJ2-7; TRBD2 agrees at 8 bases. This CDR3 contains 15 residues. Germline trimming cut 7 bases from V and 2 bases from J; bases unmatched to any gene: 10. The V gene's germline CDR1 is ENHRY and CDR2 SYGVKD. The CDR3 is CAIMRAGEGPYEQYF. The CDR3 coding sequence is TGTGCCATCATGAGAGCGGGGGAGGGACCCTACGAGCAGTACTTC.

The chain carries TRBV20-1 and TRBJ2-7, with D perhaps matching TRBD2 (6 bases). CDR1 DFQATT and CDR2 SNEGSKA come from the germline V gene (reference sequence). V was pared by 6 bases and J by 2 bases, with 11 bases between. The length of the CDR3 is 12 residues. CDR3 loop: CSACWGAYEQYF. The CDR3 nucleotides read TGCAGTGCATGCTGGGGGGCCTACGAGCAGTACTTC.

The rearrangement uses TRBV28 and TRBJ2-4; weak D call: TRBD2 (5 bases). The CDR3 has 18 amino acids. The V end was cut by 6 bases, the J end by 2 bases, with 23 bases between. Germline-derived CDR1 and CDR2 are MDHEN and SYDVKM. CDR3 region: CASRSMAGPPSSKNIQYF. CDR3 bases: TGTGCCAGCAGGTCCATGGCCGGGCCCCCTAGCTCCAAAAACATTCAGTACTTC.

The chain couples TRBV7-8 to TRBJ2-1, with no clear D. Germline CDR1 reads SGHVS; CDR2 reads FQNEAQ. The CDR3 length is 16 residues. Trimming cost V 2 bases and J 0 bases, with 11 bases left between them. The CDR3 DNA is TGTGCCAGCAGCTTATCATCGGTGCTCTCCTACAATGAGCAGTTCTTC. This codes for CASSLSSVLSYNEQFF.

The chain recombines TRBV7-2 with TRBJ2-5, with 7 positions matching TRBD1. The CDR3 runs to 16 residues. V gave up 3 bases and J gave up 5 bases; unmatched junction bases: 12. Germline V CDR1 and CDR2: SGHTA, FQGNSA. The CDR3 spells CASSLTGPLHSETQYF. CDR3 coding DNA: TGTGCCAGCAGCTTGACAGGGCCCTTACATTCGGAGACCCAGTACTTC.

This chain joins TRBV5-6 and TRBJ2-7; 12 bases line up with TRBD2. V dropped 0 bases and J dropped 5; count of bases not matched to a gene: 3. CDR1 is SGHDT and CDR2 is YYEEEE in the germline V gene. The CDR3 contains 15 residues. CDR3 sequence (DNA): TGTGCCAGCAGCTTGGAGACTAGCGGGAGTCACGAGCAGTACTTC. It yields the protein CASSLETSGSHEQYF.

This clonotype has a count of ten or more. The rearrangement joins TRBV29-1 to TRBJ1-3; D gene unclear. There are 13 residues in the CDR3. V shed 2 bases and J shed 14 bases, with 19 bases lying between them. Germline V gene sequence: CDR1 SQVTM, CDR2 ANQGSEA. The CDR3 DNA reads as TGCAGCGTTGAAAAGGGCGACCCCAATGCGGTATATTTT. Translation gives CSVEKGDPNAVYF.

The chain couples TRBV6-2 or TRBV6-3 to TRBJ1-6; 9 bases match TRBD1. This CDR3 has 13 amino acids. Germline V gives CDR1 MNHEY, CDR2 SVGEGT. Germline trimming cut 9 bases from V and 7 bases from J; bases unmatched to any gene: 4. The CDR3 spells CASTGQGNSPLHF. CDR3 bases: TGTGCCAGTACTGGACAGGGGAATTCACCCCTCCACTTT.